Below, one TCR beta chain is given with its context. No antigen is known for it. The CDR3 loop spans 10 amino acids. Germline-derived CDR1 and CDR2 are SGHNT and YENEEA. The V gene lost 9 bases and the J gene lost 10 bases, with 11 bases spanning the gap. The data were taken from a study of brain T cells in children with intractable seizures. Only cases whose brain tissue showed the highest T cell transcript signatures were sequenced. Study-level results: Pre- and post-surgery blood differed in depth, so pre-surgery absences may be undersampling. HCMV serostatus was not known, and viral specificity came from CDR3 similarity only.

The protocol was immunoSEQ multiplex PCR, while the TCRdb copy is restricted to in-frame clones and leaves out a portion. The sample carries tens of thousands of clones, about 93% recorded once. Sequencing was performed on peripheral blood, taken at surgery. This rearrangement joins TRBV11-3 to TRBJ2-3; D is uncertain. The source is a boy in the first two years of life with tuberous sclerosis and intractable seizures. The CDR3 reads CASLSAAQYF. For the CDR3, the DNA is TGTGCCAGTCTTTCTGCGGCGCAGTATTTT.